This TCR beta chain is from a study of shared T cell receptors in the human thymus (dated by TCRdb to the early 2020s). Regarding the study in general: The study investigated the way shared, self-reactive T-cell receptor alpha chains are produced in the human thymus.

Libraries were prepared through the immunoSEQ multiplex PCR assay. Sourced from immuneACCESS, this table was stored by TCRdb with only in-frame sequences that have V and J called. A share of the clones is absent; for the studies checked, an unresolved V gene accounts for under half, and the remainder has no known explanation. A total of about 660,000 clones appear in this sample, 88% of them only once. The ten largest clonotypes hold around 0.0099% of the sample. Remarks on this clone: The target of this receptor is not known. It has no much larger one-base neighbor in the sample; base qualities were not kept. This specimen includes other DNA sequences encoding the same CDR3.

Its CDR3 holds 12 amino acids, cysteine through phenylalanine. Solely the CDR3 DNA is kept, with 36 bases framed from the first base. The trim is 5 bases for V and 7 bases for J, with a gap of 11 bases between the germline ends. CDR1 SGHTA and CDR2 FQGNSA were looked up in the germline V gene. These data were also reused for a study on human thymus T cells. Looking at the second paper: The donors were immunologically healthy infants in Finland who had open corrective cardiac surgery for congenital heart defects. The thymus tissue came from surgical resects taken out during corrective cardiac surgery. V and J gene segment usage appeared biased in both thymic and peripheral blood repertoires. The related research found that thymic TCR repertoires overlapped highly between unrelated individuals. TCR alpha and beta repertoires from fewer than ten infant thymus samples and a few related peripheral blood samples were characterized in the study. Donor ages ranging from about 6 to 244 days were recorded, and about six male and a couple of female infants were included in the cohort. Thymocytes were freed from the tissue by mechanical means and kept at -70 degrees C as pellets of about 9-33 million cells. A QIAsymphony instrument was used to extract genomic DNA from frozen cell pellets. TCRB and TCRAD loci were amplified from a standardized quantity of quality-controlled genomic DNA using the immunoSEQ multiplex PCR assay. The amplicons covered the V(D)J region and were long enough to include the CDR3 and to identify the V and J genes. The commercial immunoSEQ service was used to sequence amplicons on an Illumina platform. Corrections for primer bias and sequencing errors followed previously described methods, while TCRAD and TCRB definitions were based on the IMGT database. immunoSEQ Analyzer 3.0 and VDJTools were used for repertoire analysis, which covered basic statistics, V/J segment usage, diversity estimates, rarefaction and pairwise overlap. Diversity was estimated using the Chao1, ChaoE, Efron-Thisted, Shannon and inverse Simpson indices, and was also estimated on datasets down-sampled to the size of the smallest sample. Repertoire overlap was assessed by strict matching of CDR3 nucleotide sequence, V gene and J gene, and clustering was done by Jaccard-based multidimensional scaling. On average, thymus samples yielded around 850,000 unique TCRB clonotypes, whereas blood samples yielded 75,000 to 95,000.

The chain employs TRBV7-2 and TRBJ1-2; a weak D assignment points to TRBD1 (5 bases agree). The material sequenced was thymocytes. This TCR derives from a boy in the first two years of life with a congenital heart defect. Donor details come from another sample of the same person, matched by shared clones. The CDR3 has the sequence CASSPGGGGYTF. The nucleotides read TGTGCCAGCAGCCCCGGGGGGGGTGGCTACACCTTC.